The 10 T cell receptor beta chains listed next were all sequenced from one sample in a study of CXCR3-negative and CXCR3-positive naive CD8 T cells (dated by TCRdb to between 2019 and 2020). Points the paper makes about the study in general: Compared with CXCR3-negative naive cells, CXCR3-positive naive cells had TRB CDR3s with higher hydrophobicity (lower Kidera factor 4), lower energy, and higher strength and volume indices.

No cognate antigen is known for these TCRs. The instrument was a NextSeq 550. The Human TCR Profiling Kit (MiLaboratory) was used to prepare UMI-labeled 5' RACE TRB cDNA libraries. Following reprocessing of the reads by TCRdb, the data hold one row per CDR3 protein sequence and no DNA is available. This sample's table lists some 140,000 distinct CDR3 sequences. The biggest ten clones account for 0.45% to 0.55% of the sample. Material: naive CXCR3+ CD8+ T cells from blood. The cell subset or site label of this sample denotes: CD45RO-CCR7+CD27+CD95- naive CD8+ T cells expressing CXCR3 (TNR3+). All receptors derive from a human donor in good health. Some clones in this sample may be carry-over from other donors' samples.

This CDR3 is CASSYGTSGSNYEQFF. This chain connects TRBV28 to TRBJ2-1; TCRdb proposes TRBD2, but this gene call is untestable without DNA. Germline CDR1 is MDHEN and CDR2 is SYDVKM. The CDR3 has 16 amino acids.

CDR3 amino acids: CASSLGPGETGELFF. The rearrangement joins TRBV7-6 to TRBJ2-2; TCRdb's D gene call, TRBD1, goes unchecked for lack of DNA. Germline V CDR1 and CDR2: SGHVS, FNYEAQ. The CDR3 is 15 residues long.

The chain joins TRBV6-5 to TRBJ2-2. Germline-derived CDR1 and CDR2 are MNHEY and SVGAGI. The CDR3 is 15 residues long. CDR3 region: CASSYSQRYTGELFF.

The V and J genes are TRBV4-1 and TRBJ1-1; there is no DNA to check the TCRdb D call of TRBD1. The CDR3 is 14 amino acids. Germline CDR1 is MGHRA and CDR2 is YSYEKL. The CDR3 loop is CASHRDRVATEAFF.

This chain links TRBV7-8 with TRBJ2-5; TCRdb names TRBD1, which stays unverified in the absence of DNA. The CDR3 is 14 residues long. CDR1 is SGHVS, CDR2 FQNEAQ, per germline. The CDR3 loop reads CASSSGGVMETQYF.

V usage is TRBV29-1 and J usage is TRBJ1-5. This CDR3 is 12 amino acids long. Germline V gene sequence: CDR1 SQVTM, CDR2 ANQGSEA. Here the CDR3 reads CSVAFGDQPQHF.

The chain couples TRBV14 to TRBJ1-2. The CDR3 spans 12 residues. Per germline, CDR1 SGHDN and CDR2 FVKESK. CDR3 in amino acids: CASSQGSSGYTF.

The chain is built from TRBV13 and TRBJ2-7. CDR3 size: 11 residues. Germline CDR1 PRHDT, CDR2 FYEKMQ (reference sequence). This CDR3 reads CASSLMDEQYF.

This rearrangement joins TRBV28 to TRBJ2-1; absent DNA, TCRdb's TRBD2 call cannot be checked. Germline V CDR1 and CDR2: MDHEN, SYDVKM. The CDR3 runs 14 residues. The CDR3 spells CASSFRASGSEQFF.

The V and J genes are TRBV13 and TRBJ2-7; the TCRdb call, TRBD1, lacks DNA for checking. Germline lookup yields CDR1 PRHDT and CDR2 FYEKMQ (reference sequence). The CDR3 is 15 residues long. The CDR3 region is CASSSKGTGRFEQYF.